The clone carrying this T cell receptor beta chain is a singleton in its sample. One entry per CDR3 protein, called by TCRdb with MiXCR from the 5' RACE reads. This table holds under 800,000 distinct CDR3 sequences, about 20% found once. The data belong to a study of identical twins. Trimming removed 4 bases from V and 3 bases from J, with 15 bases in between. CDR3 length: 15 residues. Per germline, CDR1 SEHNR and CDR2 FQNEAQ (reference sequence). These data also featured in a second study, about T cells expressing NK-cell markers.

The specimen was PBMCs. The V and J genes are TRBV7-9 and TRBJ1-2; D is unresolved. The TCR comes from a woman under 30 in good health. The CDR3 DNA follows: TGTGCCAGCAGCTCGGGCAGGATGGGTCACTATGGCTACACCTTC. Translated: CASSSGRMGHYGYTF.